These T cell receptor beta chains were read from a single sample in a study of cytomegalovirus exposure and HLA in healthy donors. The table came from immunoSEQ multiplex PCR; TCRdb's copy has only in-frame clones and leaves some out. The sample has around 88,000 clones; 78% are singletons. Source material: PBMCs. The receptors stem from a woman aged 40 to 50 in good health and CMV-seropositive. Both conserved end residues are part of each CDR3. A D gene is named only where the DNA matches it firmly. Clone size appears in some rows only: once, few, many, or a class for an expanded clone.

CDR3 protein	CDR3 DNA	V gene	J gene	clone size	D gene
CASSLGEGTDTQYF	TGTGCCAGCAGCTTGGGGGAGGGCACAGATACGCAGTATTTT	TRBV5-4	TRBJ2-3	NA	NA
CASSESRGRGRTDTQYF	TGCGCCAGCAGTGAGTCGAGAGGAAGAGGGAGGACAGATACGCAGTATTTT	TRBV10-1	TRBJ2-3	NA	NA
CASSNSLAGGLDEQFF	TGTGCCAGCAGCAATTCCCTAGCGGGAGGTCTGGATGAGCAGTTCTTC	TRBV9	TRBJ2-1	NA	TRBD2
CASSLGLAATDTQYF	TGTGCCAGCAGCTTGGGACTAGCGGCCACAGATACGCAGTATTTT	TRBV7-9	TRBJ2-3	NA	TRBD2
CASSLVSSYEQYF	TGTGCCAGCAGCTTAGTTAGCAGCTACGAGCAGTACTTC	TRBV7-6	TRBJ2-7	NA	NA
CASSFRGFHPDTQYF	TGTGCCAGCAGTTTCCGGGGTTTTCATCCAGATACGCAGTATTTT	TRBV28	TRBJ2-3	few	NA
CASSAHTGAGNTIYF	TGTGCCAGCAGCGCCCATACAGGGGCCGGAAACACCATATATTTT	TRBV9	TRBJ1-3	NA	TRBD1
CASSATGGNTEAFF	TGTGCCAGCAGCGCGACAGGGGGGAACACTGAAGCTTTCTTT	TRBV9	TRBJ1-1	NA	TRBD1
CSVDHLRRGSRETQYF	TGCAGCGTTGATCATTTACGGCGGGGGTCAAGAGAGACCCAGTACTTC	TRBV29-1	TRBJ2-5	NA	TRBD2
CASRPGLTNTEAFF	TGCGCCAGTAGACCGGGACTTACTAACACTGAAGCTTTCTTT	TRBV5-1	TRBJ1-1	NA	NA
CASSFAGQGEGYGYTF	TGTGCCAGCAGTTTCGCAGGACAGGGGGAGGGGTATGGCTACACCTTC	TRBV28	TRBJ1-2	once	TRBD1
CAIRGGGGGNTEAFF	TGTGCCATCAGGGGCGGTGGGGGCGGGAACACTGAAGCTTTCTTT	TRBV10-3	TRBJ1-1	few	NA
CASSINRGIGYTEAFF	TGTGCCAGTAGTATTAACAGGGGGATTGGGTACACTGAAGCTTTCTTT	TRBV19	TRBJ1-1	few	TRBD1
CASSSPLALQGSNTGELFF	TGTGCCAGCAGCTCCCCGCTAGCCCTACAGGGTTCGAACACCGGGGAGCTGTTTTTT	TRBV7-9	TRBJ2-2	NA	NA
CASSLDLARTYNEQFF	TGTGCCAGCAGCCTCGATCTAGCGCGGACCTACAATGAGCAGTTCTTC	TRBV7-8	TRBJ2-1	NA	NA
CAWSSAAYEQYF	TGTGCCTGGAGTTCGGCAGCGTACGAGCAGTACTTC	TRBV30	TRBJ2-7	NA	NA
CASSGWWRSNQPQHF	TGTGCCAGCAGTGGCTGGTGGCGGAGCAATCAGCCCCAGCATTTT	TRBV2	TRBJ1-5	NA	NA
CASSLAGTAPYNEQFF	TGTGCCAGCAGCTTAGCCGGGACTGCCCCCTACAATGAGCAGTTCTTC	TRBV11-3	TRBJ2-1	NA	NA
CASSPREGSGRVNIQYF	TGTGCCAGCAGCCCGAGAGAAGGTAGCGGGAGAGTGAACATTCAGTACTTC	TRBV4-2	TRBJ2-4	NA	TRBD2
CSVETPGGGRASF	TGCAGCGTTGAGACTCCAGGGGGCGGGAGGGCGTCTTTT	TRBV29-1	TRBJ2-3	NA	NA
CAISERDRSSYEQYF	TGTGCCATCAGTGAGAGGGACAGGAGCTCCTACGAGCAGTACTTC	TRBV10-3	TRBJ2-7	NA	TRBD1
CASSEQGHTDTQYF	TGTGCCAGCAGTGAGCAGGGGCACACAGATACGCAGTATTTT	TRBV6-1	TRBJ2-3	NA	NA
CASSESTEPQHF	TGTGCCAGCAGTGAAAGTACGGAGCCCCAGCATTTT	TRBV2	TRBJ1-5	NA	NA
CASSLGQGAVEQYF	TGCGCCAGCAGCTTGGGACAGGGGGCGGTCGAGCAGTACTTC	TRBV5-1	TRBJ2-7	NA	TRBD1
CASSLAGQGVNEQYF	TGTGCCAGCAGTTTAGCGGGACAGGGTGTCAACGAGCAGTACTTC	TRBV28	TRBJ2-7	NA	TRBD1
CAWSGEFNQPQHF	TGTGCCTGGAGCGGGGAGTTCAATCAGCCCCAGCATTTT	TRBV30	TRBJ1-5	NA	NA
CASSIKQGNQPQHF	TGTGCCAGTAGTATAAAACAGGGAAATCAGCCCCAGCATTTT	TRBV19	TRBJ1-5	NA	NA
CASSYSGGAGEKLFF	TGTGCCAGCAGTTACTCTGGGGGCGCGGGTGAAAAACTGTTTTTT	TRBV6-5	TRBJ1-4	NA	NA
CASSSDLAGGYEQYF	TGTGCCAGCAGCAGTGATCTAGCGGGCGGCTACGAGCAGTACTTC	TRBV5-4	TRBJ2-7	few	TRBD2
CASSPGQGAYEQYF	TGTGCCAGCAGCCCGGGACAGGGGGCTTACGAGCAGTACTTC	TRBV5-4	TRBJ2-7	NA	TRBD1
CASSQEGPGYSNQPQHF	TGCGCCAGCAGCCAAGAGGGCCCAGGATATAGCAATCAGCCCCAGCATTTT	TRBV4-1	TRBJ1-5	once	NA
CASSLGSAYEQYF	TGTGCCAGCAGCCTTGGCTCAGCCTACGAGCAGTACTTC	TRBV28	TRBJ2-7	NA	NA
CASKSRFNYGYTF	TGTGCCAGTAAGAGCAGGTTCAACTATGGCTACACCTTC	TRBV19	TRBJ1-2	NA	NA
CAYQPLRSGRGDIQYF	TGTGCCTACCAACCCCTGAGGAGCGGGAGGGGGGACATTCAGTACTTC	TRBV30	TRBJ2-4	NA	TRBD2
CASSLTGGGEETQYF	TGCGCCAGCAGCCTGACAGGGGGCGGGGAAGAGACCCAGTACTTC	TRBV5-1	TRBJ2-5	NA	TRBD1
CASSPIDRAGYTF	TGTGCCAGCAGCCCGATTGACAGGGCGGGCTACACCTTC	TRBV6-1	TRBJ1-2	NA	TRBD1
CASSPDSGVSEKLFF	TGCGCCAGCAGCCCGGATTCGGGGGTTAGTGAAAAACTGTTTTTT	TRBV5-1	TRBJ1-4	NA	NA
CATSSMAVLGEGENYNEQFF	TGTGCCACCAGCAGTATGGCCGTTTTAGGGGAGGGGGAGAATTACAATGAGCAGTTCTTC	TRBV15	TRBJ2-1	NA	NA
CAWSSGQNTEAFF	TGTGCCTGGAGTTCGGGACAGAACACTGAAGCTTTCTTT	TRBV30	TRBJ1-1	NA	NA
CASSLELAIGEQFF	TGTGCCAGCAGCTTGGAACTAGCGATAGGTGAGCAGTTCTTC	TRBV5-6	TRBJ2-1	NA	TRBD2
CASSYGWTGDSYGYTF	TGTGCCAGCAGTTACGGTTGGACAGGGGATAGCTATGGCTACACCTTC	TRBV6-5	TRBJ1-2	NA	TRBD1
CASSQSGAPETQYF	TGTGCCAGCAGCCAGTCGGGAGCCCCAGAGACCCAGTACTTC	TRBV6-1	TRBJ2-5	NA	NA